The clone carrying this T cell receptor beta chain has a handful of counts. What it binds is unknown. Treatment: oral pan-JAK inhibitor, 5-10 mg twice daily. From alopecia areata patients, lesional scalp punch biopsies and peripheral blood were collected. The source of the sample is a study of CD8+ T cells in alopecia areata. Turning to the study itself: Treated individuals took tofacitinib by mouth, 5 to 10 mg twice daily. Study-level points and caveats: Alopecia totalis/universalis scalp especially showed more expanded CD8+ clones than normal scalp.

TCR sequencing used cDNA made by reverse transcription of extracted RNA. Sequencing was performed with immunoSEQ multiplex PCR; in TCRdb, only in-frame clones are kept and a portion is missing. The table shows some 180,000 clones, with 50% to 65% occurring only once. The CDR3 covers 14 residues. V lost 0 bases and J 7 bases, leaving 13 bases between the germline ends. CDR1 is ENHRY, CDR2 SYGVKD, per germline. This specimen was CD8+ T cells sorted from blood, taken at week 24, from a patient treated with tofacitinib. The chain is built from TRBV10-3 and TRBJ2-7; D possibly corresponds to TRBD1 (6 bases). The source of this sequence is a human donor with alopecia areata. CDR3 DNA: TGTGCCATCAGTGAGTCGGGGGCGGCCCGTGAGCAGTACTTC. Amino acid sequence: CAISESGAAREQYF.